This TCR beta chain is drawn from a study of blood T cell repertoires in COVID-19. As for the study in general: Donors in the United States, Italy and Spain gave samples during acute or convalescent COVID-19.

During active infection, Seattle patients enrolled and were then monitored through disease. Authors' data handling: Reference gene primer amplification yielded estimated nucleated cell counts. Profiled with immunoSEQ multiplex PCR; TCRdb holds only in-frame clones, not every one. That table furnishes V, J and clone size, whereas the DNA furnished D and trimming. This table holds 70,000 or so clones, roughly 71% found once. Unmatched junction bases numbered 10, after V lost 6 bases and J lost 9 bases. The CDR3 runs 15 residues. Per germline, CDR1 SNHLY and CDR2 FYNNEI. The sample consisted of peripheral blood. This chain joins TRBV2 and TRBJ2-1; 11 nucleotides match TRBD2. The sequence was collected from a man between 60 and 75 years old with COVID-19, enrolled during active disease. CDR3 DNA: TGTGCCAGCAGGAGAGTTAGCGGGGGGGCTGGTGAGCAGTTCTTC. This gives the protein CASRRVSGGAGEQFF.